Listed below are T cell receptor beta chains from one sample, sequenced in a study of control samples from healthy donors and cancer patients. Here immunoSEQ multiplex PCR was the method, and the copy in TCRdb shows in-frame clones only, minus some. The top ten clones hold approximately 2.2% of a sample with around 110,000 clones, approximately 90% of them seen once. The sample comprised blood. The source is a woman in her 70s in good health. Both conserved end residues are part of each CDR3. Fields, in order: D gene, J gene, clone size, V gene, CDR3 protein, CDR3 DNA. D genes are given only for firm matches. Size tells how often a clone was seen (once, few, many) or the class of an expanded clone, and some rows leave it out.

d_call: TRBD2; j_call: TRBJ2-5; clone_size: .; v_call: TRBV7-8; cdr3_aa: CASSLLGGGETQYF; cdr3_nt: TGTGCCAGCAGCCTCCTGGGCGGGGGTGAGACCCAGTACTTC
d_call: TRBD1; j_call: TRBJ1-5; clone_size: .; v_call: TRBV6-7; cdr3_aa: CASRPGQGADQPQHF; cdr3_nt: TGTGCCAGCAGGCCGGGACAGGGGGCGGATCAGCCCCAGCATTTT
d_call: .; j_call: TRBJ1-1; clone_size: .; v_call: TRBV10-1; cdr3_aa: CASSEQGSEAFF; cdr3_nt: TGCGCCAGCAGTGAGCAGGGAAGTGAAGCTTTCTTT
d_call: .; j_call: TRBJ1-5; clone_size: .; v_call: TRBV6-5; cdr3_aa: CASSYGRGEPQHF; cdr3_nt: TGTGCCAGCAGTTATGGCCGCGGGGAGCCCCAGCATTTT
d_call: TRBD2; j_call: TRBJ2-1; clone_size: .; v_call: TRBV7-2; cdr3_aa: CASSVSGGDGNEQFF; cdr3_nt: TGTGCCAGCAGCGTAAGCGGGGGGGATGGGAATGAGCAGTTCTTC
d_call: .; j_call: TRBJ2-6; clone_size: .; v_call: TRBV5-6; cdr3_aa: CASSRDGANVLTF; cdr3_nt: TGTGCCAGCAGTAGAGATGGGGCCAACGTCCTGACTTTC
d_call: .; j_call: TRBJ1-6; clone_size: .; v_call: TRBV5-6; cdr3_aa: CASSLVGSYNSPLHF; cdr3_nt: TGTGCCAGCAGCTTGGTTGGGTCCTATAATTCACCCCTCCACTTT
d_call: .; j_call: TRBJ2-3; clone_size: .; v_call: TRBV19; cdr3_aa: CASSMVRDTQYF; cdr3_nt: TGTGCCAGTAGTATGGTAAGGGATACGCAGTATTTT
d_call: TRBD1; j_call: TRBJ2-6; clone_size: .; v_call: TRBV2; cdr3_aa: CASTRQGASGANVLTF; cdr3_nt: TGTGCCAGCACCCGACAGGGGGCCTCTGGGGCCAACGTCCTGACTTTC
d_call: .; j_call: TRBJ2-2; clone_size: .; v_call: TRBV2; cdr3_aa: CASSGQGLTGELFF; cdr3_nt: TGTGCCAGCAGTGGGCAGGGGTTAACCGGGGAGCTGTTTTTT
d_call: TRBD1; j_call: TRBJ1-5; clone_size: .; v_call: TRBV4-1; cdr3_aa: CASSSRTGTAQPQHF; cdr3_nt: TGCGCCAGCAGCTCTAGGACAGGCACAGCTCAGCCCCAGCATTTT
d_call: .; j_call: TRBJ2-3; clone_size: once; v_call: TRBV6-2/TRBV6-3; cdr3_aa: CASSQTTNTDTQYF; cdr3_nt: TGTGCCAGCAGCCAAACGACTAATACAGATACGCAGTATTTT
d_call: TRBD1; j_call: TRBJ2-5; clone_size: .; v_call: TRBV7-9; cdr3_aa: CASSSRTGVWETQYF; cdr3_nt: TGTGCCAGCAGCTCGCGTACAGGGGTGTGGGAGACCCAGTACTTC
d_call: .; j_call: TRBJ1-6; clone_size: .; v_call: TRBV7-2; cdr3_aa: CASSLRSSRSPLHF; cdr3_nt: TGTGCCAGCAGCCTCAGGTCCTCGAGGTCACCCCTCCACTTT
d_call: TRBD2; j_call: TRBJ2-3; clone_size: .; v_call: TRBV3-1/TRBV3-2; cdr3_aa: CASSQDGAGGGTDTQYF; cdr3_nt: TGTGCCAGCAGCCAAGATGGAGCGGGGGGCGGGACAGATACGCAGTATTTT
d_call: .; j_call: TRBJ1-3; clone_size: once; v_call: TRBV5-4; cdr3_aa: CASSLRGENTIYF; cdr3_nt: TGTGCCAGCAGCTTGAGAGGGGAAAACACCATATATTTT
d_call: .; j_call: TRBJ2-5; clone_size: .; v_call: TRBV5-1; cdr3_aa: CASSYNDLVGGYAETQYF; cdr3_nt: TGCGCCAGCAGCTATAACGACCTGGTGGGGGGATATGCAGAGACCCAGTACTTC
d_call: .; j_call: TRBJ1-2; clone_size: .; v_call: TRBV6-2/TRBV6-3; cdr3_aa: CASSPRYRGYTF; cdr3_nt: TGTGCCAGCAGTCCCCGCTATCGTGGCTACACCTTC
d_call: .; j_call: TRBJ1-5; clone_size: .; v_call: TRBV18; cdr3_aa: CASSPPGSHLGNQPQHF; cdr3_nt: TGTGCCAGCTCACCCCCGGGTAGCCACCTTGGCAATCAGCCCCAGCATTTT
d_call: TRBD2; j_call: TRBJ2-3; clone_size: .; v_call: TRBV5-1; cdr3_aa: CASGLAGASTDTQYF; cdr3_nt: TGCGCCAGCGGACTAGCGGGGGCTAGCACAGATACGCAGTATTTT
d_call: .; j_call: TRBJ2-3; clone_size: once; v_call: TRBV4-3; cdr3_aa: CASSPGTDTQYF; cdr3_nt: TGCGCCAGCAGCCCCGGAACAGATACGCAGTATTTT
d_call: .; j_call: TRBJ1-4; clone_size: .; v_call: TRBV6-6; cdr3_aa: CASSYGAGTNEKLFF; cdr3_nt: TGTGCCAGCAGTTACGGGGCAGGGACGAATGAAAAACTGTTTTTT
d_call: .; j_call: TRBJ2-4; clone_size: .; v_call: TRBV7-8; cdr3_aa: CASSPTELAKNIQYF; cdr3_nt: TGTGCCAGCAGCCCTACGGAATTAGCCAAAAACATTCAGTACTTC
d_call: TRBD1; j_call: TRBJ1-6; clone_size: .; v_call: TRBV18; cdr3_aa: CASSRDRPSSYNSPLHF; cdr3_nt: TGTGCCAGCTCTCGGGACAGGCCGAGCTCCTATAATTCACCCCTCCACTTT
d_call: TRBD1; j_call: TRBJ1-5; clone_size: once; v_call: TRBV7-2; cdr3_aa: CASSLGTGVGQPQHF; cdr3_nt: TGTGCCAGCAGCTTAGGGACAGGGGTCGGGCAGCCCCAGCATTTT
d_call: .; j_call: TRBJ2-5; clone_size: .; v_call: TRBV5-5; cdr3_aa: CASSSPGGETQYF; cdr3_nt: TGTGCCAGCAGTTCTCCAGGGGGGGAGACCCAGTACTTC
d_call: TRBD1; j_call: TRBJ1-2; clone_size: .; v_call: TRBV12-3/TRBV12-4; cdr3_aa: CARTGEGYGYTF; cdr3_nt: TGTGCCAGAACAGGGGAAGGCTATGGCTACACCTTC
d_call: TRBD1; j_call: TRBJ2-1; clone_size: .; v_call: TRBV6-6; cdr3_aa: CASSRTTGDEQFF; cdr3_nt: TGTGCCAGCAGTCGGACGACAGGGGATGAGCAGTTCTTC
d_call: .; j_call: TRBJ1-3; clone_size: once; v_call: TRBV3-1/TRBV3-2; cdr3_aa: CASSQAGADGNTIYF; cdr3_nt: TGTGCCAGCAGCCAAGCAGGGGCGGATGGAAACACCATATATTTT
d_call: TRBD2; j_call: TRBJ2-1; clone_size: .; v_call: TRBV6-1; cdr3_aa: CASSVASGGAGYNEQFF; cdr3_nt: TGTGCCAGCAGTGTCGCTAGCGGGGGGGCCGGCTACAATGAGCAGTTCTTC
d_call: TRBD1; j_call: TRBJ1-5; clone_size: few; v_call: TRBV24-1; cdr3_aa: CATSDLTGDQPQHF; cdr3_nt: TGTGCCACCAGTGATTTAACAGGGGATCAGCCCCAGCATTTT
d_call: .; j_call: TRBJ2-2; clone_size: .; v_call: TRBV5-1; cdr3_aa: CASSLGGPDTGELFF; cdr3_nt: TGCGCCAGCAGCTTGGGGGGGCCGGACACCGGGGAGCTGTTTTTT
d_call: TRBD2; j_call: TRBJ2-1; clone_size: .; v_call: TRBV5-4; cdr3_aa: CASSPLKWRGSPTEQFF; cdr3_nt: TGTGCCAGCAGTCCCCTCAAGTGGCGGGGGTCCCCCACTGAGCAGTTCTTC
d_call: TRBD2; j_call: TRBJ2-5; clone_size: once; v_call: TRBV20-1; cdr3_aa: CSASPTGGAETQYF; cdr3_nt: TGCAGTGCTAGTCCGACGGGGGGGGCGGAGACCCAGTACTTC
d_call: .; j_call: TRBJ2-1; clone_size: .; v_call: TRBV27; cdr3_aa: CASSLGVLGYNEQFF; cdr3_nt: TGTGCCAGCAGTTTAGGAGTTCTCGGGTACAATGAGCAGTTCTTC
d_call: .; j_call: TRBJ1-2; clone_size: .; v_call: TRBV6-5; cdr3_aa: CASSYSGESYGYTF; cdr3_nt: TGTGCCAGCAGTTACTCGGGCGAAAGCTATGGCTACACCTTC
d_call: .; j_call: TRBJ2-1; clone_size: .; v_call: TRBV7-9; cdr3_aa: CASSPQRAGSYNEQFF; cdr3_nt: TGTGCCAGCAGCCCCCAGAGGGCAGGTTCCTACAATGAGCAGTTCTTC
d_call: .; j_call: TRBJ2-5; clone_size: few; v_call: TRBV9; cdr3_aa: CASSVLEAQETQYF; cdr3_nt: TGTGCCAGCAGCGTATTAGAGGCCCAAGAGACCCAGTACTTC
d_call: TRBD2; j_call: TRBJ2-3; clone_size: .; v_call: TRBV4-1; cdr3_aa: CASSQDGELRLAGGARDTQYF; cdr3_nt: TGCGCCAGCAGCCAAGACGGAGAGTTGAGACTAGCGGGGGGGGCGAGGGATACGCAGTATTTT
d_call: .; j_call: TRBJ1-2; clone_size: .; v_call: TRBV25-1; cdr3_aa: CASSEWGQAANYGYTF; cdr3_nt: TGTGCCAGCAGTGAATGGGGGCAGGCGGCTAACTATGGCTACACCTTC
d_call: .; j_call: TRBJ1-6; clone_size: .; v_call: TRBV7-3; cdr3_aa: CASSLRTGKNSPLHF; cdr3_nt: TGTGCCAGCAGCCTACGGACGGGTAAAAATTCACCCCTCCACTTT
d_call: .; j_call: TRBJ1-2; clone_size: .; v_call: TRBV2; cdr3_aa: CASSEEVSGGYTF; cdr3_nt: TGTGCCAGCAGTGAAGAGGTCTCTGGTGGCTACACCTTC
d_call: .; j_call: TRBJ1-2; clone_size: .; v_call: TRBV6-1; cdr3_aa: CASSEGGRGYGYTF; cdr3_nt: TGTGCCAGCAGTGAAGGAGGGAGGGGATATGGCTACACCTTC
d_call: .; j_call: TRBJ1-2; clone_size: .; v_call: TRBV4-1; cdr3_aa: CASSQGSPGKSDGYTF; cdr3_nt: TGCGCCAGCAGCCAAGGATCTCCAGGGAAGAGCGATGGCTACACCTTC
d_call: .; j_call: TRBJ2-4; clone_size: .; v_call: TRBV15; cdr3_aa: CATSIQAKNIQYF; cdr3_nt: TGTGCCACCAGCATCCAAGCCAAAAACATTCAGTACTTC
d_call: TRBD1; j_call: TRBJ2-1; clone_size: .; v_call: TRBV24-1; cdr3_aa: CATSDPPDRDSYNEQFF; cdr3_nt: TGTGCCACCAGTGATCCGCCTGACAGGGATTCCTACAATGAGCAGTTCTTC
d_call: .; j_call: TRBJ1-6; clone_size: .; v_call: TRBV19; cdr3_aa: CASRVLTGGSPLHF; cdr3_nt: TGTGCCAGTAGGGTCCTGACAGGCGGGTCACCCCTCCACTTT
d_call: .; j_call: TRBJ1-1; clone_size: .; v_call: TRBV4-3; cdr3_aa: CASSHRPVGGDTEAFF; cdr3_nt: TGCGCCAGCAGCCACCGCCCGGTGGGGGGGGACACTGAAGCTTTCTTT
d_call: .; j_call: TRBJ1-3; clone_size: once; v_call: TRBV5-1; cdr3_aa: CASSADSGNTIYF; cdr3_nt: TGCGCCAGCAGCGCAGACTCTGGAAACACCATATATTTT
d_call: .; j_call: TRBJ2-7; clone_size: .; v_call: TRBV11-2; cdr3_aa: CASSRTYEQYF; cdr3_nt: TGTGCCAGCAGCCGTACCTACGAGCAGTACTTC
d_call: .; j_call: TRBJ1-2; clone_size: .; v_call: TRBV5-6; cdr3_aa: CASSLSRGGYGYTF; cdr3_nt: TGTGCCAGCAGCTTGTCAAGGGGAGGCTATGGCTACACCTTC
d_call: TRBD2; j_call: TRBJ2-3; clone_size: .; v_call: TRBV7-2; cdr3_aa: CASSLAGTSGSTDTQYF; cdr3_nt: TGTGCCAGCAGCTTAGCGGGGACTAGCGGTTCCACAGATACGCAGTATTTT
d_call: .; j_call: TRBJ1-3; clone_size: .; v_call: TRBV14; cdr3_aa: CASSPTADFSGNTIYF; cdr3_nt: TGTGCCAGCAGCCCCACGGCGGATTTCTCTGGAAACACCATATATTTT
d_call: TRBD1; j_call: TRBJ1-6; clone_size: .; v_call: TRBV15; cdr3_aa: CATSSGQVPYNSPLHF; cdr3_nt: TGTGCCACCAGCAGCGGACAGGTCCCCTATAATTCACCCCTCCACTTT